The clone carrying this T cell receptor (beta chain) was detected only a few times. Antigen: not known. V was clipped by 5 bases and J by 8 bases, with 18 bases between them. The CDR3 totals 15 residues. CDR1 MNHEY and CDR2 SMNVEV come from the germline V gene (reference sequence). The data derive from a study of T cell repertoires in cytomegalovirus infection. Overall study context: Recently described HLA-C-restricted plus well-studied HLA-B-restricted CMV epitopes were used.

TCRdb ran MiXCR on the reads and lists one entry per CDR3 protein. The sample comprises approximately 770,000 distinct CDR3 sequences, 25% to 35% of which are singletons, and about an eighth rests with the top ten. The input for sequencing was cultured CD8+ T cells from PBMCs, taken from culture after CMV antigen stimulation. This clonotype originated in a human donor in good health (CMV status not recorded). Some clones in this sample may be carry-over from other donors' samples. V and J are TRBV27 and TRBJ1-4; a possible D gene is TRBD1 (6 bases). This CDR3 is CASSSQGRAAEKLFF. CDR3 coding DNA: TGTGCCAGCAGTAGCCAGGGGAGGGCTGCGGAAAAACTGTTTTTT.